Following are 8 T cell receptor beta chains from one sample sequenced in a study of T cell responses to AZD1222 COVID-19 vaccine (dated by TCRdb to the early 2020s). The library was built by means of the immunoSEQ multiplex PCR assay. TCRdb stores this immuneACCESS table with in-frame sequences only. Part of the clones is absent; in the studies checked, under half of the shortfall reflects unresolved V genes, and no reason is known for the rest. The sample profile shows roughly 140,000 clones; 88% of them were found once. Clones ranked in the top ten supply over 3% of the sample. The label giving this sample's time point can be read as: about 28 days (+/-7) after the second vaccine dose. The source was peripheral blood, collected 28 days after the second AZD1222 dose. These receptors were obtained from an adult who received the AZD1222 COVID-19 vaccine.

V usage is TRBV5-8 and J usage is TRBJ1-1; tentatively, D is TRBD1 (5 bases). This CDR3 is built from 12 residues. Trimming pared 7 bases from V and 11 bases from J, leaving 18 bases between. Germline CDR1 and CDR2: SGHTS and YDEGEE. CDR3 sequence reads: CASGLRQLYAFF. DNA of the CDR3: TGTGCCAGCGGCCTAAGACAGCTTTATGCTTTCTTT.

The chain recombines TRBV18 with TRBJ2-3, with 10 bases that match TRBD1. The germline CDR1 and CDR2 sequences are KGHSH and LQKENI. The CDR3 is made up of 15 amino acids. V lost 4 bases and J lost 9; bases outside the gene matches: 10. The CDR3 sequence is CASSLSGTGEITQYF. Written as DNA, the CDR3 is TGTGCCAGCTCACTTTCCGGGACAGGGGAGATCACGCAGTATTTT.

The chain recombines TRBV5-1 with TRBJ2-7; 11 bases agree with TRBD1. Germline V gene sequence: CDR1 SGHRS, CDR2 YFSETQ. This CDR3 has 14 amino acids. V was pared by 4 bases and J by 6 bases, with 6 bases of the junction left unmatched. Here the CDR3 reads CASSQQGTGGEQYF. The CDR3 nucleotides read TGCGCCAGCAGCCAACAAGGGACAGGGGGCGAGCAGTACTTC.

The chain has TRBV28 and TRBJ1-3; 9 bases match TRBD1. Germline CDR1 reads MDHEN; CDR2 reads SYDVKM. This CDR3 is built from 14 residues. The V and J ends lost 7 bases and 4 bases, in that order; junction bases with no gene match: 5. CDR3 loop: CASKGQGTGNTIYF. In nucleotides, the CDR3 is TGTGCCAGCAAAGGACAGGGGACAGGAAACACCATATATTTT.

The chain couples TRBV3-1 (or the pseudogene TRBV3-2) to TRBJ1-2; TRBD1 might be the D (5 bases). The CDR3 loop spans 14 amino acids. CDR1 is LGHDT and CDR2 is YNNKEL in the germline V gene (reference sequence). The V and J ends lost 0 bases and 8 bases respectively, with 13 bases between them. CDR3 residues: CASSQDSGRTGYTF. In DNA form, the CDR3 reads TGTGCCAGCAGCCAAGATTCCGGTAGGACAGGCTACACCTTC.

The chain joins TRBV18 to TRBJ1-1, with D hard to call. This CDR3 region has 11 residues. CDR1 is KGHSH and CDR2 is LQKENI in the germline V gene. V lost 3 bases and J 5 bases, leaving 4 bases between the germline ends. Here the CDR3 DNA reads TGTGCCAGCTCACCGTCGACTGAAGCTTTCTTT. Protein: CASSPSTEAFF.

The CDR3 bases are TGTGCCAGCAGTTGGGAGACTAGCGGGAGAGGTGAGCAGTTCTTC. Its translation is CASSWETSGRGEQFF. The chain links TRBV27 to TRBJ2-1, with 12 bases lining up with TRBD2. The CDR3 length is 15 residues. Germline V lookup: CDR1 MNHEY, CDR2 SMNVEV (reference sequence). The V segment lost 4 bases and the J segment 9 bases; nucleotides outside the gene matches: 7.

The V call is TRBV4-3, the J call TRBJ1-2; tentatively, D is TRBD1 (5 bases). Germline V lookup: CDR1 LGHNA, CDR2 YSLEER. The CDR3 runs to 16 residues. V was trimmed by 0 bases and J by 6 bases, leaving 17 bases between them. CDR3 sequence reads: CASSQDLGGYSHGYTF. The CDR3 DNA is TGCGCCAGCAGCCAAGATTTGGGGGGGTATAGTCATGGCTACACCTTC.